The rows below give T cell receptor beta chains drawn from one sample of a study of CD8 T cells in ankylosing spondylitis. Each CDR3 protein is one row after TCRdb ran MiXCR on the 5' RACE reads. Of 10,000 to 15,000 distinct CDR3 sequences listed, 2.5% to 3% are singletons. The sequenced material came from blood, either unsorted or a sorted T cell fraction (not recorded which). The receptors come from a male donor with ankylosing spondylitis or in good health (not recorded which). Both conserved end residues are part of each CDR3. The D gene is left open where the match is weak. The size of a clone is reported for some rows only, either as once, few or many, or as a class for expanded clones.

>TRBV9|many|TRBD1|TRBJ2-1
TGTGCCAGCAGCGCCGGGACAGGGGGTTACAATGAGCAGTTCTTC
CASSAGTGGYNEQFF
>TRBV9|many|TRBD2|TRBJ2-1
TGTGCCAGCAGCGTAGGGGCAACGGGGGGTAGGAATGAGCAGTTCTTC
CASSVGATGGRNEQFF
>TRBV9|many|.|TRBJ2-5
TGTGCCAGCAGCGATGGGAGGGACAGGAGATCTAAGGAGACCCAGTACTTC
CASSDGRDRRSKETQYF
>TRBV9|few|.|TRBJ1-1
TGTGCCAGCAGCCAAGGGTTGAACACTGAAGCTTTCTTT
CASSQGLNTEAFF
>TRBV9|many|TRBD1|TRBJ2-1
TGTGCCAGCAGCCCCTTCGGGACAGGGTACAATGAGCAGTTCTTC
CASSPFGTGYNEQFF
>TRBV9|medium-sized|.|TRBJ1-1
TGTGCCAGCAGCGTAGAGGTCCAAGGGACTGAAGCTTTCTTT
CASSVEVQGTEAFF
>TRBV9|many|.|TRBJ2-4
TGTGCCAGCAGCGTGCAGGGAAGCATTCAGTACTTC
CASSVQGSIQYF
>TRBV9|many|TRBD2|TRBJ2-1
TGTGCCAGCAGCGTAGTTTCAGCGGGGGGTGGCAATGAGCAGTTCTTC
CASSVVSAGGGNEQFF
>TRBV9|many|TRBD2|TRBJ2-7
TGTGCCAGCAGCGTGTATAGCGGGACCTCGATATACGAGCAGTACTTC
CASSVYSGTSIYEQYF
>TRBV9|many|.|TRBJ1-1
TGTGCCAGCAGGGGGGCCAATTTAAACACTGAAGCTTTCTTT
CASRGANLNTEAFF
>TRBV9|many|.|TRBJ2-3
TGTGCCAGCAGCGTAGGGGACATGGTTATGTCCAAAACGCAGTATTTT
CASSVGDMVMSKTQYF
>TRBV9|many|.|TRBJ2-7
TGTGCCAGCAGCGTAGCTTCCCAGGGTGTCGAGCAGTACTTC
CASSVASQGVEQYF
>TRBV9|many|TRBD1|TRBJ1-1
TGTGCCAGCAGCCCAGGGGGGACAGGCGTAGCTTTCTTT
CASSPGGTGVAFF
>TRBV9|many|TRBD1|TRBJ2-7
TGTGCCAGCAGCGAGGGACAGGGGACCTACGAGCAGTACTTC
CASSEGQGTYEQYF
>TRBV9|many|.|TRBJ2-2
TGTGCCAGCAGCCCCCCTTTAGCGGTCACCGGGGAGCTGTTTTTT
CASSPPLAVTGELFF
>TRBV9|many|TRBD1|TRBJ2-5
TGTGCCAGCAGCCCTAATACAGGGGTAGAGACCCAGTACTTC
CASSPNTGVETQYF
>TRBV9|many|.|TRBJ1-1
TGTGCCAGCAGCGTAGGCCCCGAGGACACTGAAGCTTTCTTT
CASSVGPEDTEAFF
>TRBV9|many|TRBD1|TRBJ1-2
TGTGCCAGCAGCCCCATCTCCCTCGAGACAGGGTTTTGGGGCTACACCTTC
CASSPISLETGFWGYTF
>TRBV9|medium-sized|.|TRBJ2-1
TGTGCCAGCAGCCCGAGTATCGGGGGGACATACAATGAGCAGTTCTTC
CASSPSIGGTYNEQFF
>TRBV9|many|TRBD1|TRBJ2-7
TGTGCCAGCAGCGTAGCTACAGGGACAGGGGTCTACGAGCAGTACTTC
CASSVATGTGVYEQYF
>TRBV9|.|.|TRBJ1-2
TGTGCCAGCAGCCAAACGCAGGGGTCTAACTATGGCTACACCTTC
CASSQTQGSNYGYTF
>TRBV9|medium-sized|TRBD1|TRBJ2-5
TGTGCCAGCAGCCACCGGGACAGGGGAAAAGAGACCCAGTACTTC
CASSHRDRGKETQYF
>TRBV9|.|TRBD1|TRBJ2-1
TGTGCCAGCAGCGTAATTGGACAGGGGAACAATGAGCAGTTCTTC
CASSVIGQGNNEQFF
>TRBV9|many|.|TRBJ2-5
TGTGCCAGCAGCCCCCGGGGAGGTAGGAGAGACCAAGAGACCCAGTACTTC
CASSPRGGRRDQETQYF
>TRBV9|many|.|TRBJ2-2
TGTGCCAGCAGCGCCCCCCCTGACAGCTACACCGGGGAGCTGTTTTTT
CASSAPPDSYTGELFF
>TRBV9|many|.|TRBJ1-1
TGTGCCAGCAGCGTAGCCGCTCAGGGGATGAACACTGAAGCTTTCTTT
CASSVAAQGMNTEAFF
>TRBV9|many|TRBD2|TRBJ2-3
TGTGCCAGCAGCGTAGGGGGACTATCAGATACGCAGTATTTT
CASSVGGLSDTQYF
>TRBV9|many|.|TRBJ1-4
TGTGCCAGCAGCTCCCTGGGCGAAAAACTGTTTTTT
CASSSLGEKLFF